This TCR beta chain was identified in a study of blood T cell repertoires in COVID-19. For the study at large: Spain, Italy and the United States supplied samples that represented acute and convalescent COVID-19. PBMCs, B-cell-depleted T cells, or T cells were the source of the cDNA or gDNA that made up the material.

The repertoire was sequenced with immunoSEQ multiplex PCR; TCRdb's copy has only in-frame clones and lacks some. Here the sample spans some 300,000 clones, 85% to 90% being singletons. A single count supports this clone. V was clipped by 3 bases and J by 5 bases, with 14 bases between them. This CDR3 has 15 residues. Germline V gene data show CDR1 as KGHSH and CDR2 as LQKENI. This receptor was identified in a woman in her forties or fifties with COVID-19, enrolled during active disease. The chain links TRBV18 to TRBJ1-5; possible D gene TRBD1, 6 bases. The sample taken for sequencing was peripheral blood. CDR3 sequence: CASSPAGTRDQPQHF. The DNA for the CDR3 is TGTGCCAGCTCACCTGCCGGGACAAGAGATCAGCCCCAGCATTTT. Filled out from reference TRBV18 and TRBJ1-5, the complete variable domain reads NAGVMQNPRHLVRRRGQEARLRCSPMKGHSHVYWYRQLPEEGLKFMVYLQKENIIDESGMPKERFSAEFPKEGPSILRIQQVVRGDSAAYFCASSPAGTRDQPQHFGDGTRLSIL.